This TCR beta chain emerged from a study of neurological immune-mediated disorders. One entry per CDR3 protein, called by TCRdb with MiXCR from the 5' RACE reads. The profile shows about 120,000 distinct CDR3 sequences, more than 2.5% of them singletons. Study-wide results and limits: CDR3 amino acid sequences of expanded clones were not shared across subjects, a result suggesting private repertoires in all groups.

The V gene's germline CDR1 is DFQATT and CDR2 SNEGSKA (reference sequence). V gave up 3 bases and J gave up 7 bases, with 12 bases separating them. The length of the CDR3 is 12 residues. This clonotype has a count of ten or more. Its specificity is not known. The chain employs TRBV20-1 and TRBJ1-1, with no clear D. The receptor was derived from a young woman with multiple sclerosis. Input material: PBMCs. The CDR3, as DNA: TGCAGTGCTAGTGAGGTAGGAGGTGAAGCTTTCTTT. Its protein is CSASEVGGEAFF.